Listed here is a single T cell receptor beta chain. Its cognate antigen is unknown. The protocol was immunoSEQ multiplex PCR, while the TCRdb copy is restricted to in-frame clones and leaves out a portion. The repertoire holds about 40,000 clones, around 83% seen once, with roughly 20% in the top ten. This specimen comes from a study of OX40 agonist ivuxolimab in advanced cancers. The V end was cut by 8 bases, the J end by 10 bases, with 12 bases between. Germline lookup yields CDR1 SGHVS and CDR2 FQNEAQ. The CDR3 loop spans 11 amino acids. The study, taken as a whole, reports: Relative to CD4+ cells, CD8+ T cells on average had more expanded clones.

The specimen was CD4+ or CD8+ T cells sorted from blood, collected in a trial of the OX40 agonist ivuxolimab. The TCR originated in an adult with an advanced solid tumor such as melanoma, head and neck, liver or kidney cancer. V usage is TRBV7-8 and J usage is TRBJ2-1; the D gene is possibly TRBD2 (5 bases). As DNA, the CDR3 is TGTGCCAGCGAGGGATCGGGGGAGCAGTTCTTC. Protein product: CASEGSGEQFF.